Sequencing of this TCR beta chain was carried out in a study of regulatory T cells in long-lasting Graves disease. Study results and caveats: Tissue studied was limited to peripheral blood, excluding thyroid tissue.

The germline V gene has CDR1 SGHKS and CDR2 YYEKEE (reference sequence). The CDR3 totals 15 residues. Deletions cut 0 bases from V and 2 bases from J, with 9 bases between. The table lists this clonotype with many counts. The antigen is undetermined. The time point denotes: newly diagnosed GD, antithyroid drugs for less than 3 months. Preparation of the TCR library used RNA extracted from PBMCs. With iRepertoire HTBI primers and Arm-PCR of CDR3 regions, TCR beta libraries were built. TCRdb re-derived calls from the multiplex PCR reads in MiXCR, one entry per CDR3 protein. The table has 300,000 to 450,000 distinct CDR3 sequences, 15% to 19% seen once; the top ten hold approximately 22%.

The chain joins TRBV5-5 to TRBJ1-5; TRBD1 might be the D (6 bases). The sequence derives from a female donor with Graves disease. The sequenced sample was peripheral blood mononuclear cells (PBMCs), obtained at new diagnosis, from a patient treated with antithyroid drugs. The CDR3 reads CASSLGPGGNQPQHF. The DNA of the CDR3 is TGTGCCAGCAGCTTGGGACCAGGGGGCAATCAGCCCCAGCATTTT.